This section outlines one TCR beta chain sequence together with its context. Its specificity is not known. This record belongs to a study of early T cells in non-severe SARS-CoV-2 infection. This CDR3 contains 14 residues. Germline CDR1 reads SQVTM; CDR2 reads ANQGSEA. After removal of 7 bases from V and 3 bases from J, the junction contained 7 bases not matched to a gene. The study, taken as a whole, reports: Database matching using VDJdb favored anti-spike CD8 responses, with private and CD4 specificities left missing.

Unique molecular identifier tags were affixed to discrete cDNA molecules. A single record per CDR3 protein comes from TCRdb applying MiXCR to the 5' RACE reads. The sample holds tens of thousands of distinct CDR3 sequences, approximately 12% seen once. The gene calls are TRBV29-1 and TRBJ2-2; 8 bases align to TRBD2. The clonotype comes from an adult who was a healthcare worker with PCR-confirmed SARS-CoV-2 infection or an uninfected control (not recorded which). Sequencing was performed on whole blood. The chain's CDR3 is CSGRTSRYTGELFF. The CDR3 region has the DNA TGCAGCGGAAGGACTAGCCGGTACACCGGGGAGCTGTTTTTT.